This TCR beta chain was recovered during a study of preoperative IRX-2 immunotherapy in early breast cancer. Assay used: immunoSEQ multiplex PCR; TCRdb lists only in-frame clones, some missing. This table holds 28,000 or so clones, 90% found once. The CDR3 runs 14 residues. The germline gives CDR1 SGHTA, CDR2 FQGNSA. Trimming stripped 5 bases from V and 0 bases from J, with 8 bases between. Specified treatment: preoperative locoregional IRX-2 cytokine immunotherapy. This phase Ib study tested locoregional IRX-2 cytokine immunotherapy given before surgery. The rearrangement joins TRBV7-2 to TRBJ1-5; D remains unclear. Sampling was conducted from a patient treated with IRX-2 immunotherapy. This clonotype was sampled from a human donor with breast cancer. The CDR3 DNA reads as TGTGCCAGCAGCGCCACCTATAGCAATCAGCCCCAGCATTTT. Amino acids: CASSATYSNQPQHF.